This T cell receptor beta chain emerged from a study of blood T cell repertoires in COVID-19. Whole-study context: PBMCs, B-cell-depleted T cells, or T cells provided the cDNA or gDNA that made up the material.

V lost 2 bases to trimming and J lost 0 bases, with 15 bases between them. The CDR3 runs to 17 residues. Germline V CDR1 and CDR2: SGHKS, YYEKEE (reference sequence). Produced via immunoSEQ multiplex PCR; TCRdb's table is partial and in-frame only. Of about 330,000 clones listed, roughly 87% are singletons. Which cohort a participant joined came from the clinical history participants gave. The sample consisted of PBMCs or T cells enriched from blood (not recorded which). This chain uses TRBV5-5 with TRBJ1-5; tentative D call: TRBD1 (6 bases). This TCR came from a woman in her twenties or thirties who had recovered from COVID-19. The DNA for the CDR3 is TGTGCCAGCAGCTTTCTGGCAGGGGCCCTTAGCAATCAGCCCCAGCATTTT. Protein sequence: CASSFLAGALSNQPQHF. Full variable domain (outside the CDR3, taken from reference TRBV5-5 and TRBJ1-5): DAGVTQSPTHLIKTRGQQVTLRCSPISGHKSVSWYQQVLGQGPQFIFQYYEKEERGRGNFPDRFSARQFPNYSSELNVNALLLGDSALYLCASSFLAGALSNQPQHFGDGTRLSIL.